These 18 T cell receptor beta chains were sequenced from one sample in a study of metastatic and nonmetastatic thyroid tumors. Each patient went into thyroid surgery without having received any treatment. From the PCR reads, TCRdb re-called clones with MiXCR. Of some 36,000 clones listed, about 15% are singletons. The material sequenced was blood. Receptors were obtained from a male donor with papillary thyroid cancer or a benign thyroid nodule (not recorded which). Some clones in this sample may be carry-over from other donors' samples.

This sequence joins TRBV20-1 and TRBJ1-5; 10 nucleotides align to TRBD1. CDR1 is DFQATT and CDR2 is SNEGSKA in the germline V gene (reference sequence). V was pared by 3 bases and J by 7 bases, with 6 bases of the junction left unmatched. This CDR3 is 14 amino acids long. The CDR3 nucleotides are TGCAGTGCTAGTGTTGGGACAGGGGCGCAGCCCCAGCATTTT. Translation gives CSASVGTGAQPQHF.

Comments on this clone: Mismatch with germline at one junction end may stem from a read error. V and J are TRBV19 and TRBJ2-7; 11 bases map to TRBD1. Germline CDR1 is LNHDA and CDR2 is SQIVND (reference sequence). The CDR3 runs to 14 residues. DNA of the CDR3: TGTCCCAGTAGTTTCCGGGACAGGGGGTACGTGCAGTACTTC. This translates into CPSSFRDRGYVQYF.

This clone was counted ten times or more. The rearrangement uses TRBV11-1 and TRBJ2-7; 7 bases line up with TRBD1. This CDR3 spans 16 amino acids. Germline values: CDR1 SGHAT, CDR2 FQDESV (reference sequence). With V trimmed by 5 bases and J by 2 bases, 12 bases remained unmatched. DNA for the CDR3: TGTGCCAGCAGCCGCTCGACAGGGTACACAACCTACGAGCAGTACTTC. This encodes CASSRSTGYTTYEQYF.

This clone came up many times. The rearrangement links TRBV27 to TRBJ2-2, with D perhaps matching TRBD2 (6 bases). CDR3 length: 15 amino acids. The ends were cut back, 5 bases at V and 1 base at J, with 11 bases in the middle. Looked up from germline, CDR1 is MNHEY and CDR2 is SMNVEV (reference sequence). CDR3 loop: CASSLAGWNTGELFF. In DNA form, the CDR3 reads TGTGCCAGCAGTCTTGCGGGATGGAACACCGGGGAGCTGTTTTTT.

The chain uses TRBV11-2 and TRBJ2-5; D unresolved. Germline V gives CDR1 SGHAT, CDR2 FQNNGV. CDR3 size: 13 residues. Trimming removed 1 base from V and 5 bases from J, with 8 bases in between. The CDR3 loop reads CASSLGVGETQYF. CDR3 DNA sequence: TGTGCCAGCAGCTTAGGTGTGGGGGAGACCCAGTACTTC. The full variable domain, completed using reference TRBV11-2 and TRBJ2-5, is EAGVAQSPRYKIIEKRQSVAFWCNPISGHATLYWYQQILGQGPKLLIQFQNNGVVDDSQLPKDRFSAERLKGVDSTLKIQPAKLEDSAVYLCASSLGVGETQYFGPGTRLLVL.

This clone was found a few times. The chain recombines TRBV6-1 with TRBJ2-7; 12 bases are a match to TRBD2. The CDR3 extends over 18 amino acids. Trimming cost V 2 bases and J 5 bases; bases outside gene matches: 13. Germline-derived CDR1 and CDR2 are MNHNS and SASEGT. The CDR3 nucleotides are TGTGCCAGCAGTGAAAGTCTCGAACTGACTAGCGGGAGCGACGAGCAGTACTTC. Its protein product is CASSESLELTSGSDEQYF.

This clone occurred many times. This sequence joins TRBV29-1 and TRBJ1-1, with TRBD1 identical over 7 bases. The length of the CDR3 is 12 residues. The germline V gene encodes CDR1 SQVTM and CDR2 ANQGSEA. Germline trimming cut 7 bases from V and 11 bases from J; bases unmatched to any gene: 13. The CDR3: CSATQLQGLAFF. DNA of the CDR3: TGCAGCGCAACCCAATTACAGGGGTTGGCTTTCTTT.

This clone was recorded many times. The rearrangement joins TRBV6-1 to TRBJ2-3, with a tentative D call TRBD2 (5 bases). The CDR3 covers 13 residues. Germline loops: CDR1 MNHNS, CDR2 SASEGT. Trimming removed 8 bases from V and 6 bases from J, with 15 bases in between. The CDR3: CASCYSGGDTQYF. The CDR3 DNA sequence: TGTGCCAGCTGCTACAGCGGTGGTGATACGCAGTATTTT.

This clone was counted many times. The chain employs TRBV4-1 and TRBJ2-2; no reliable D call. This CDR3 has 17 amino acids. CDR1 and CDR2 (germline): MGHRA, YSYEKL. V dropped 4 bases and J dropped 6 bases, with 21 bases sitting between them. CDR3 sequence: CASSLLTQGKWAGELFF. The CDR3 DNA sequence: TGCGCCAGCAGCCTATTGACGCAAGGGAAGTGGGCCGGGGAGCTGTTTTTT.

This clone occurred many times. Other DNA sequences in the sample encode the same CDR3. The rearrangement joins TRBV6-1 to TRBJ2-6, with a tentative D call TRBD2 (6 bases). Germline V gene sequence: CDR1 MNHNS, CDR2 SASEGT. The CDR3 has 15 residues. Between the trimmed V and J ends, which lost 7 bases and 4 bases, there was a span of 14 bases. The CDR3 region is CASTEEGGGANVLTF. CDR3 bases: TGTGCCAGCACCGAGGAGGGCGGCGGGGCCAACGTCCTGACTTTC.

V gene TRBV11-2 combines with J gene TRBJ2-1; D is unclear. CDR1 is SGHAT and CDR2 is FQNNGV in the germline V gene. With 8 bases removed from V and 0 bases from J, the gap between germline ends came to 17 bases. The CDR3 has 16 amino acids. The chain's CDR3 is CASGVESFNSYNEQFF. For the CDR3, the DNA is TGTGCCAGCGGCGTGGAATCCTTTAACTCCTACAATGAGCAGTTCTTC.

This clone has ten or more counts. The V call is TRBV5-4, the J call TRBJ2-5; the match to TRBD2 covers 14 bases. With V trimmed by 3 bases and J by 5 bases, 3 bases remained unmatched. This CDR3 is built from 15 residues. From germline, CDR1 is SGHNT and CDR2 YYREEE (reference sequence). The CDR3 reads CASSSGTSGGETQYF. CDR3 bases: TGTGCCAGCAGCTCCGGGACTAGCGGGGGCGAGACCCAGTACTTC.

This clone was observed at least ten times. The chain uses TRBV11-1 and TRBJ1-1; 9 bases align to TRBD1. CDR3 size: 16 residues. V shed 5 bases and J 3 bases; nucleotides not matched to a gene: 10. Germline assignment: CDR1 SGHAT and CDR2 FQDESV (reference sequence). The CDR3: CASSAGQGSFYTEAFF. In DNA form, the CDR3 reads TGTGCCAGCAGCGCAGGACAGGGGTCCTTTTACACTGAAGCTTTCTTT.

By frequency in the sample, this clone is medium-sized. The CDR3 here is CASSYSSGFSGDTQYF. The CDR3 nucleotides are TGTGCCAGCAGTTACTCGTCGGGTTTTAGCGGTGATACGCAGTATTTT. The V call is TRBV6-5, the J call TRBJ2-3; possible D gene TRBD2, 6 bases. Looked up from germline, CDR1 is MNHEY and CDR2 is SVGAGI. This CDR3 spans 16 amino acids. V was trimmed by 0 bases and J by 6 bases, leaving 16 bases between them.

The table lists this clone with a few counts. A much larger clone differs by one base, so this may be a read error. The missing conserved phenylalanine or tryptophan at the end of this CDR3 makes a read error likely. The V gene is TRBV25-1, the J gene TRBJ2-3, with a possible D match to TRBD2 (6 bases). Trimming removed 5 bases at V and 4 bases at J, with 19 bases between. Germline loops: CDR1 MGHDK, CDR2 SYGVNS. This CDR3 is built from 16 residues. Here the CDR3 DNA reads TGTGCCAGCAGTCGCCGGGGACTTAGCGATCCAGATACGCAGTATCTT. Its protein product is CASSRRGLSDPDTQYL.

This clone was seen ten or more times. This rearrangement joins TRBV3-1 to TRBJ1-6; D ambiguous. Trimming left V 1 base short and J 4 bases short, with 14 bases between. Germline loops: CDR1 LGHDT, CDR2 YNNKEL (reference sequence). This CDR3 has 17 amino acids. CDR3 sequence reads: CASSQAELGRYNSPLHF. The DNA for the CDR3 is TGTGCCAGCAGCCAAGCTGAATTGGGCCGGTATAATTCACCCCTCCACTTT.

The chain is built from TRBV27 and TRBJ2-5; no firm D call. This CDR3 region has 13 residues. Trimming shortened V by 0 bases and J by 4 bases, and 6 bases separated the two germline ends. The germline V gene has CDR1 MNHEY and CDR2 SMNVEV (reference sequence). The CDR3 nucleotides are TGTGCCAGCAGTTTATCGGCAGGAGAGACCCAGTACTTC. Protein sequence: CASSLSAGETQYF.

The table lists this clone with a few counts. At one of its ends the junction is not consistent with the germline gene, which may arise from a read error. This chain connects TRBV6-1 to TRBJ1-1, with D possibly being TRBD1 (5 bases). CDR3 size: 13 residues. Germline values: CDR1 MNHNS, CDR2 SASEGT. Written as DNA, the CDR3 is TGTGCCAGCAGTCCCCGGCAGGGTGCTGAGGCTTCCTTT. Its translation is CASSPRQGAEASF.